This T cell receptor beta chain was sequenced in a study of OX40 agonist ivuxolimab in advanced cancers. The overall study: Every patient in dose escalation had hepatocellular carcinoma, melanoma, renal cell or head and neck cancer. Study results and limitations: In the 0.1 to 3.0 mg/kg range, CD4+ and CD8+ blood T cells had expanded clonally by week 6.

Clones were sequenced by immunoSEQ multiplex PCR, and TCRdb holds only the in-frame ones, with some missing. The repertoire holds tens of thousands of clones, with 85% to 95% as singletons. Any history of autoimmune disease or systemic immunosuppression disqualified patients. Regarding this clone: What it recognizes is unknown.

The trim removed 8 bases at V and 4 bases at J, leaving 8 bases unmatched. Germline assignment: CDR1 LGHNT and CDR2 FRNRAP. This CDR3 region has 13 residues. The chain has TRBV12-5 and TRBJ2-7, with 7 positions matching TRBD2. The sequence was collected from an adult with an advanced solid tumor such as melanoma, head and neck, liver or kidney cancer. This sample comprised CD4+ or CD8+ T cells sorted from blood, obtained in a trial of the OX40 agonist ivuxolimab. CDR3 nucleotides: TGTGCTAGTAGGGCGGGAGAATCGTACGAGCAGTACTTC. Translating gives CASRAGESYEQYF.